Below are 20 T cell receptor beta chains sequenced from a single sample in a study of T cell responses to AZD1222 COVID-19 vaccine. Some clones are missing from TCRdb's copy, which holds only in-frame ones; the method was immunoSEQ multiplex PCR. The sample holds roughly 120,000 clones, over 85% seen once. Sequenced material: peripheral blood, taken on day 0 of AZD1222 vaccination. Source of these receptors: an adult in good health.

The rearrangement links TRBV3-1 (or the pseudogene TRBV3-2) to TRBJ2-1; perhaps TRBD2 as D (6 bases). The CDR3 extends over 17 amino acids. V dropped 4 bases and J dropped 2 bases, with 18 bases sitting between them. CDR1 LGHDT and CDR2 YNNKEL come from the germline V gene (reference sequence). The CDR3 reads CASSPPRGRGAYNEQFF. The CDR3 region has the DNA TGTGCCAGCAGCCCGCCCCGTGGGCGGGGAGCCTACAATGAGCAGTTCTTC.

The rearrangement uses TRBV7-3 and TRBJ1-2; TRBD1 matches at 9 bases. The V and J ends lost 5 bases and 6 bases, in that order; junction bases with no gene match: 7. The CDR3 extends over 14 amino acids. Germline V gene sequence: CDR1 SGHTA, CDR2 FQGTGA. Here the CDR3 reads CASSPQGAANGYTF. In DNA, the CDR3 is TGTGCCAGCAGCCCACAGGGGGCGGCTAATGGCTACACCTTC.

The J gene is TRBJ2-5, the V gene TRBV4-1, with 8 bases fitting TRBD1. J lost 4 bases, V lost 4 bases, and 2 bases had no gene match. This CDR3 spans 13 amino acids. Germline V gene data show CDR1 as MGHRA and CDR2 as YSYEKL. This chain's CDR3 is CASSPGQGETQYF. The CDR3 bases are TGCGCCAGCAGCCCCGGACAGGGAGAGACCCAGTACTTC.

The chain couples TRBV9 to TRBJ1-6, with TRBD1 as a possible D gene (5 bases). Germline CDR1 and CDR2: SGDLS and YYNGEE. CDR3 length: 15 residues. The germline V and J ends were trimmed by 1 base and 5 bases, with 10 bases remaining between them. The CDR3 loop reads CASSVRGQDNSPLHF. The CDR3 DNA sequence: TGTGCCAGCAGCGTACGGGGCCAGGATAATTCACCCCTCCACTTT.

This chain links TRBV19 with TRBJ2-5; 10 bases align to TRBD2. The V gene's germline CDR1 is LNHDA and CDR2 SQIVND (reference sequence). The CDR3 consists of 14 residues. J lost 3 bases, V lost 9 bases, and 7 bases had no gene match. CDR3 region: CASGFLAGEETQYF. In DNA, the CDR3 is TGTGCCAGCGGCTTCCTAGCGGGAGAAGAGACCCAGTACTTC.

This chain links TRBV5-4 with TRBJ1-5, with D perhaps TRBD1 (6 bases). The germline V and J ends were trimmed by 0 bases and 7 bases, with 8 bases remaining between them. CDR1 is SGHNT and CDR2 is YYREEE in the germline V gene (reference sequence). The CDR3 extends over 13 amino acids. The CDR3 here is CASSLDRAQPQHF. DNA of the CDR3: TGTGCCAGCAGCTTGGACAGGGCGCAGCCCCAGCATTTT.

The chain has TRBV10-3 and TRBJ2-7; D perhaps matches TRBD1 (5 bases). The CDR3 has 13 residues. Germline V lookup: CDR1 ENHRY, CDR2 SYGVKD. The V and J ends lost 8 bases and 1 base respectively, with 12 bases between them. The CDR3 sequence: CAISRTSSYEQYF. DNA for the CDR3: TGTGCCATCTCCCGGACAAGTTCCTACGAGCAGTACTTC.

V usage is TRBV27 and J usage is TRBJ2-5; D assignment may be TRBD1 or TRBD2 (5 bases each). V was cut by 2 bases and J by 8 bases, with 12 bases left in between. Per germline, CDR1 MNHEY and CDR2 SMNVEV (reference sequence). The CDR3 spans 13 residues. In DNA form, the CDR3 reads TGTGCCAGCAGTTTACCTGGGACCCCTACCCAGTACTTC. Translated, it gives CASSLPGTPTQYF.

The rearrangement uses TRBV6-5 and TRBJ2-7; D remains unclear. The CDR3 length is 13 residues. CDR1 MNHEY and CDR2 SVGAGI come from the germline V gene. V was trimmed by 0 bases and J by 0 bases, leaving 3 bases between them. CDR3 DNA: TGTGCCAGCAGTTACTCTAGCTCCTACGAGCAGTACTTC. Amino acid sequence: CASSYSSSYEQYF.

The V gene is TRBV15, the J gene TRBJ1-5; D is possibly TRBD1 (5 bases). The CDR3 covers 15 residues. The germline CDR1 and CDR2 sequences are LNHNV and YYDKDF (reference sequence). Trimming removed 5 bases from V and 3 bases from J, with 14 bases in between. The CDR3 bases are TGTGCCACCAGCGTTCCCTCAGGGCACAATCAGCCCCAGCATTTT. Encoded protein: CATSVPSGHNQPQHF.

The chain joins TRBV19 to TRBJ2-6; 9 bases map to TRBD1. The CDR3 has 17 residues. Germline V lookup: CDR1 LNHDA, CDR2 SQIVND (reference sequence). After removal of 7 bases from V and 0 bases from J, the junction contained 7 bases not matched to a gene. The CDR3 protein is CASTGDRDNSGANVLTF. The CDR3 nucleotides are TGTGCCAGTACCGGGGACAGGGATAACTCTGGGGCCAACGTCCTGACTTTC.

V is TRBV5-4 and J is TRBJ1-2; TRBD1 aligns across 11 bases. Germline V gene data show CDR1 as SGHNT and CDR2 as YYREEE (reference sequence). J lost 8 bases, V lost 4 bases, and 4 bases had no gene match. The CDR3 sequence is 13 residues long. DNA for the CDR3: TGTGCCAGCAGCAGGGACAGGGGGGAGGGCTACACCTTC. As protein: CASSRDRGEGYTF.

The chain couples TRBV7-9 to TRBJ2-1; D gene ambiguous. Germline V gene lookup returns CDR1 SEHNR and CDR2 FQNEAQ (reference sequence). V was clipped by 1 base and J by 6 bases, with 16 bases between them. The CDR3 has 16 amino acids. For the CDR3, the DNA is TGTGCCAGCAGCTTAGTGGGTGGGGTTGAAGGCAATGAGCAGTTCTTC. Encoded protein: CASSLVGGVEGNEQFF.

V gene TRBV7-8 combines with J gene TRBJ2-7; 9 nucleotides match TRBD1. Germline CDR1 is SGHVS and CDR2 is FQNEAQ. With 3 bases clipped from V and 4 bases from J, the junction kept 4 bases outside the gene matches. The CDR3 runs to 14 residues. The CDR3 sequence: CASSLTGGRYEQYF. CDR3 bases: TGTGCCAGCAGCTTGACAGGGGGACGGTACGAGCAGTACTTC.

The J gene is TRBJ2-4, the V gene TRBV7-9; 8 bases fit TRBD1. V was pared by 5 bases and J by 6 bases, with 9 bases of the junction left unmatched. The CDR3 spans 15 residues. The germline CDR1 and CDR2 sequences are SEHNR and FQNEAQ (reference sequence). CDR3 in DNA: TGTGCCAGCAGCCAGACGACAGGGGCTTCAAACATTCAGTACTTC. Translating gives CASSQTTGASNIQYF.

The table lists this clone with many counts. The rearrangement uses TRBV5-6 and TRBJ1-1, with D unresolved. The CDR3 contains 14 residues. In germline, CDR1 is SGHDT, CDR2 YYEEEE. The V and J ends lost 0 bases and 0 bases respectively, with 6 bases between them. The CDR3 here is CASSLVTLNTEAFF. In nucleotides, the CDR3 is TGTGCCAGCAGCTTGGTCACGTTGAACACTGAAGCTTTCTTT. Combining the CDR3 with reference TRBV5-6 and TRBJ1-1 gives the whole variable domain DAGVTQSPTHLIKTRGQQVTLRCSPKSGHDTVSWYQQALGQGPQFIFQYYEEEERQRGNFPDRFSGHQFPNYSSELNVNALLLGDSALYLCASSLVTLNTEAFFGQGTRLTVV.

V gene TRBV15 combines with J gene TRBJ2-6, with no clear D. The germline gives CDR1 LNHNV, CDR2 YYDKDF (reference sequence). The CDR3 sequence is 17 residues long. V was clipped by 0 bases and J by 0 bases, with 9 bases between them. This chain's CDR3 is CATSRDMGNSGANVLTF. The CDR3 nucleotides read TGTGCCACCAGCAGAGATATGGGAAACTCTGGGGCCAACGTCCTGACTTTC.

This chain joins TRBV27 and TRBJ1-6; possibly TRBD1 for D (5 bases). With 3 bases removed from V and 10 bases from J, the gap between germline ends came to 10 bases. This CDR3 contains 13 residues. Germline CDR1 reads MNHEY; CDR2 reads SMNVEV (reference sequence). The CDR3 sequence is CASSLGGRSPLHF. The DNA for the CDR3 is TGTGCCAGCAGTTTGGGGGGACGGTCACCCCTCCACTTT.

CDR3 in amino acids: CSVVEVKTQYF. CDR3 DNA sequence: TGCAGTGTGGTGGAGGTAAAGACCCAGTACTTC. This chain connects TRBV20-1 to TRBJ2-5; D might be TRBD2 (5 bases). The germline V and J ends were trimmed by 7 bases and 6 bases, with 12 bases remaining between them. Per germline, CDR1 DFQATT and CDR2 SNEGSKA (reference sequence). This CDR3 spans 11 amino acids.

In its sample, this clone was seen a few times. The chain recombines TRBV5-1 with TRBJ1-2, with 9 bases that match TRBD1. After removal of 5 bases from V and 7 bases from J, the junction contained 9 bases not matched to a gene. Germline V gives CDR1 SGHRS, CDR2 YFSETQ. There are 14 residues in the CDR3. The CDR3 DNA reads TGCGCCAGCAGTCGCCGCGACAGGGGGGGTGGCTACACCTTC. Translated: CASSRRDRGGGYTF.